Shown below are 22 T cell receptor beta chains from a single sample sequenced in a study of spatial heterogeneity in lung cancer. TCRdb used MiXCR to reprocess the 5' RACE reads, holding one entry per CDR3 protein. The repertoire holds more than 30,000 distinct CDR3 sequences, under 6.5% seen once, with around a tenth in the top ten. As for time point: sample taken at primary tumor resection. Unsorted whole RNA from tumor, nontumor lung or frozen PBMC underwent sequencing. The input for sequencing was PBMCs, taken at surgery. These receptor sequences come from a male donor with early-stage non-small cell lung cancer.

This clonotype has at least ten counts. This rearrangement joins TRBV5-1 to TRBJ1-2; D is unclear. V lost 0 bases, J lost 8 bases, and 14 bases lay in between. This CDR3 spans 14 amino acids. Germline values: CDR1 SGHRS, CDR2 YFSETQ. The CDR3 nucleotides read TGCGCCAGCAGCTTGGACGTGGTCCGACGAGGCTACACCTTC. Encoded protein: CASSLDVVRRGYTF. The complete variable domain, with remaining parts taken from reference TRBV5-1 and TRBJ1-2, reads KAGVTQTPRYLIKTRGQQVTLSCSPISGHRSVSWYQQTPGQGLQFLFEYFSETQRNKGNFPGRFSGRQFSNSRSEMNVSTLELGDSALYLCASSLDVVRRGYTFGSGTRLTVV.

Many counts were recorded for this clonotype. This rearrangement joins TRBV20-1 to TRBJ2-7; D perhaps matches TRBD2 (5 bases). Germline V CDR1 and CDR2: DFQATT, SNEGSKA (reference sequence). Trimming pared 6 bases from V and 5 bases from J, leaving 14 bases between. The CDR3 extends over 12 amino acids. For the CDR3, the DNA is TGCAGTGCACTGGACGGCGGGCACGAGCAGTACTTC. This sequence encodes CSALDGGHEQYF.

This clonotype has a count of ten or more. The chain links TRBV5-4 to TRBJ2-5, with TRBD2 matching over 8 bases. Germline V gene sequence: CDR1 SGHNT, CDR2 YYREEE (reference sequence). This CDR3 region has 16 residues. V gave up 3 bases and J gave up 5 bases; unmatched junction bases: 12. The CDR3 loop reads CASSSQGRGASETQYF. The CDR3 DNA reads as TGTGCCAGCAGCTCCCAGGGGCGGGGGGCTTCGGAGACCCAGTACTTC. Full variable domain (rest looked up from reference TRBV5-4 and TRBJ2-5): ETGVTQSPTHLIKTRGQQVTLRCSSQSGHNTVSWYQQALGQGPQFIFQYYREEENGRGNFPPRFSGLQFPNYSSELNVNALELDDSALYLCASSSQGRGASETQYFGPGTRLLVL.

The chain joins TRBV5-1 to TRBJ2-5; TRBD1 matches 9 bases. Germline V gene sequence: CDR1 SGHRS, CDR2 YFSETQ. J gave up 3 bases and V 3 bases, and 0 bases lay outside the gene matches. The CDR3 contains 13 residues. The CDR3 reads CASSWTGEETQYF. The CDR3 DNA follows: TGCGCCAGCAGCTGGACAGGGGAAGAGACCCAGTACTTC.

J is TRBJ1-3 and V is TRBV3-1; D is unresolved. V lost 1 base, J lost 8 bases, and 6 bases lay in between. Germline CDR1 LGHDT, CDR2 YNNKEL (reference sequence). CDR3 length equals 12 residues. Here the CDR3 DNA reads TGTGCCAGCAGCCAAGTGGACCACACCATATATTTT. As protein: CASSQVDHTIYF.

This clonotype was recorded many times. The chain carries TRBV19 and TRBJ2-5; possibly TRBD1 or TRBD2 for D (5 bases each). This CDR3 contains 13 residues. The germline gives CDR1 LNHDA, CDR2 SQIVND (reference sequence). Deletions cut 6 bases from V and 7 bases from J, with 15 bases between. The CDR3: CASREEGLATQYF. The DNA for the CDR3 is TGTGCCAGTAGAGAAGAGGGGCTGGCGACCCAGTACTTC.

This clonotype was detected many times. The chain carries TRBV4-1 and TRBJ1-5, with no clear D. Trimming took off 2 bases at V and 3 bases at J, with 11 bases between the two ends. The CDR3 consists of 15 residues. CDR1 and CDR2 (germline): MGHRA, YSYEKL. This CDR3 is CASSQLTVPNQPQHF. CDR3 coding DNA: TGCGCCAGCAGCCAACTTACAGTACCCAATCAGCCCCAGCATTTT.

This clonotype has a count of ten or more. CDR3 region: CAITRVFTGTEAFF. The CDR3 DNA sequence: TGTGCCATCACCCGGGTCTTCACAGGCACTGAAGCTTTCTTT. The V and J genes are TRBV10-3 and TRBJ1-1, with a tentative D call TRBD1 (5 bases). The CDR3 consists of 14 residues. Deletions cut 7 bases from V and 4 bases from J, with 16 bases between. Germline CDR1 ENHRY, CDR2 SYGVKD.

Only a few counts were recorded for this clonotype. CDR3: CASSFDRVAFF. In nucleotides, the CDR3 is TGTGCCAGCAGTTTCGACAGGGTGGCTTTCTTT. The V call is TRBV2, the J call TRBJ1-1, with 7 bases aligning to TRBD1. The CDR3 extends over 11 amino acids. Trimming at V came to 5 bases and at J to 11 bases, leaving 5 bases not matched to a gene. The germline V gene has CDR1 SNHLY and CDR2 FYNNEI.

There are many counts of this clonotype. J is TRBJ1-1 and V is TRBV14; TRBD1 aligns across 8 bases. The CDR3 covers 13 residues. CDR1 and CDR2 (germline): SGHDN, FVKESK. V trimming: 7 bases; J trimming: 3 bases; junction bases outside the gene matches: 4. The DNA of the CDR3 is TGTGCCAGCACCTTGGACAGGGACACTGAAGCTTTCTTT. Protein: CASTLDRDTEAFF.

Many counts were recorded for this clonotype. The CDR3 spells CASSLEFYGYTF. The CDR3 DNA follows: TGTGCCAGCAGTCTAGAATTTTATGGCTACACCTTC. The J gene is TRBJ1-2, the V gene TRBV9; D is unclear. The ends were cut back, 5 bases at V and 5 bases at J, with 10 bases in the middle. CDR3 length: 12 amino acids. The germline V gene encodes CDR1 SGDLS and CDR2 YYNGEE.

This clonotype was recorded at least ten times. The gene calls are TRBV7-3 and TRBJ1-1; TRBD1 is a possible D gene (6 bases). Germline values: CDR1 SGHTA, CDR2 FQGTGA. CDR3 length: 13 amino acids. Trimming took 5 bases from V and 5 from J, leaving 12 bases between them. CDR3 nucleotide sequence: TGTGCCAGCAGCGCATACAGGGAGACTGAAGCTTTCTTT. Its protein product is CASSAYRETEAFF. The full variable domain, in which reference TRBV7-3 and TRBJ1-1 provide the parts outside the CDR3, is GAGVSQTPSNKVTEKGKYVELRCDPISGHTALYWYRQSLGQGPEFLIYFQGTGAADDSGLPNDRFFAVRPEGSVSTLKIQRTERGDSAVYLCASSAYRETEAFFGQGTRLTVV.

This clonotype appeared a few times. V is TRBV5-1 and J is TRBJ2-5, with TRBD2 matching 8 bases. CDR1 is SGHRS, CDR2 YFSETQ, per germline. Trimming took 3 bases from V and 5 from J; bases not matched to a gene: 6. This CDR3 spans 14 amino acids. The CDR3 region has the DNA TGCGCCAGCAGCTCCGACGGGGGGGGGGAGACCCAGTACTTC. Residues: CASSSDGGGETQYF.

As to this clonotype: A much larger clone lies one base from this, so it may be a read error. The chain uses TRBV29-1 and TRBJ2-3; TRBD1 aligns across 12 bases. There are 18 residues in the CDR3. J lost 3 bases, V lost 1 base, and 11 bases had no gene match. The germline CDR1 and CDR2 sequences are SQVTM and ANQGSEA. CDR3 in amino acids: CSVEGGQGAGAGTDTQYF. DNA of the CDR3: TGCAGCGTTGAAGGGGGACAGGGGGCAGGCGCTGGAACAGATACGCAGTATTTT.

This clonotype occurred a few times. The chain is built from TRBV5-1 and TRBJ2-7; D is uncertain. Germline V lookup: CDR1 SGHRS, CDR2 YFSETQ. Trimming removed 4 bases from V and 0 bases from J, with 8 bases in between. The CDR3 is 13 residues long. The DNA of the CDR3 is TGCGCCAGCAGCAGAGACAACTCCTACGAGCAGTACTTC. Protein product: CASSRDNSYEQYF.

This chain links TRBV6-5 with TRBJ2-1, with 9 bases aligning to TRBD2. CDR1 and CDR2 from the germline V gene are MNHEY and SVGAGI. V shed 0 bases, J shed 7 bases, and the junction held 7 bases outside the gene matches. The CDR3 spans 16 residues. CDR3 nucleotide sequence: TGTGCCAGCAGTTACTCGGGGCGGGGGGGCCGAAATGAGCAGTTCTTC. It is translated as CASSYSGRGGRNEQFF.

This clonotype has ten or more counts. The chain is built from TRBV12-3 or TRBV12-4 and TRBJ2-1, with D possibly matching TRBD2 (5 bases). CDR3 length equals 14 residues. Trimming cost V 4 bases and J 5 bases, with 12 bases left between them. The CDR3 DNA reads as TGTGCCAGCAGTTCCCTCGGGGTTAACAATGAGCAGTTCTTC. Translated: CASSSLGVNNEQFF.

The genes are TRBV12-3 or TRBV12-4 and TRBJ2-5; D is unclear. The CDR3 spans 15 residues. V lost 6 bases, J lost 3 bases, and 17 bases lay in between. The CDR3 DNA is TGTGCCAGCAGCCAACCCGCTGGTCGCGAAGAGACCCAGTACTTC. Protein: CASSQPAGREETQYF.

The V gene is TRBV15, the J gene TRBJ1-2; 8 nucleotides align to TRBD1. J gave up 6 bases and V 1 base, and 7 bases lay outside the gene matches. The V gene's germline CDR1 is LNHNV and CDR2 YYDKDF (reference sequence). CDR3 size: 15 residues. The CDR3 nucleotides read TGTGCCACCAGCAGAGTAGCGGCAGGGGGCCATGGCTACACCTTC. Translation: CATSRVAAGGHGYTF.

Comment on this clonotype: This may be a read error, as it is one base from a much larger clone. The chain employs TRBV10-3 and TRBJ2-7; D gene ambiguous. V shed 1 base and J shed 0 bases, with 7 bases lying between them. Per the germline V gene, CDR1 is ENHRY and CDR2 is SYGVKD. The CDR3 is made up of 14 amino acids. The CDR3 sequence: CAISELDNSYEQYF. The DNA for the CDR3 is TGTGCCATCAGTGAGTTGGATAACTCCTACGAGCAGTACTTC.

In its sample, this clonotype was seen many times. The V and J genes are TRBV20-1 and TRBJ1-1, with a weak D call TRBD1 (5 bases). Germline V lookup: CDR1 DFQATT, CDR2 SNEGSKA (reference sequence). Deletions cut 8 bases from V and 1 base from J, with 11 bases between. The CDR3 extends over 12 amino acids. The CDR3 here is CSKTDRNTEAFF. The CDR3 nucleotides are TGCAGTAAGACTGACAGGAACACTGAAGCTTTCTTT.

This clonotype was seen many times. The CDR3, as DNA: TGTGCCAGCAGCCAAGCCAGGACCGGGGAGCTGTTTTTT. Amino acid sequence: CASSQARTGELFF. The gene calls are TRBV3-1 and TRBJ2-2; no definite D call. Germline V CDR1 and CDR2: LGHDT, YNNKEL (reference sequence). The CDR3 has 13 residues. V was trimmed by 1 base and J by 5 bases, leaving 5 bases between them.